This T cell receptor (beta chain) was documented in a study of T cells after yellow fever vaccination. For TCR, cDNA came from 5'RACE template switching, which added a universal primer site and UMIs. TCRdb passed the 5' RACE reads through MiXCR, listing each CDR3 protein once. The sample lists approximately 550,000 distinct CDR3 sequences, over 15% occurring once. Deletions cut 3 bases from V and 2 bases from J, with 11 bases between. The CDR3 sequence is 15 residues long. The TCR was taken from a man aged 30 to 45 who received the YFV17D yellow fever vaccine. The chain combines TRBV12-3 or TRBV12-4 with TRBJ1-5, with D possibly matching TRBD1 (6 bases). The sample here was PBMCs, taken 15 days after the yellow fever booster vaccination. CDR3 in DNA: TGTGCCAGCAGTTTTAGGGGGTCGGGCAATCAGCCCCAGCATTTT. Translating gives CASSFRGSGNQPQHF.